The present T cell receptor beta chain was sequenced within a study of T cell repertoires in cytomegalovirus infection. The wider study: In public TCR beta signatures, there were indications of both CMV infection and matching HLA type.

A single record per CDR3 protein comes from TCRdb applying MiXCR to the reads. This sample yields about 110,000 distinct CDR3 sequences, of which under 50% are seen a single time; roughly 70% belongs to the top ten. Germline V gene data show CDR1 as MNHEY and CDR2 as SMNVEV (reference sequence). The V end was cut by 2 bases, the J end by 5 bases, with 9 bases between. The CDR3 is made up of 13 amino acids. This clonotype was seen a handful of times. The antigen remains unidentified. The source of this sequence is a human donor in good health (CMV status not recorded). Some clones in this sample may be carry-over from other donors' samples. The source was CD8+ T cells from cultured PBMCs, collected from culture after CMV antigen stimulation. The chain uses TRBV27 and TRBJ1-2; tentative D call: TRBD1 (5 bases). The CDR3 DNA follows: TGTGCCAGCAGTTTACGTCAGGGTTATGGCTACACCTTC. This gives the protein CASSLRQGYGYTF.